This TCR beta chain was captured in a study of T cell repertoires in cytomegalovirus infection. TCRdb independently ran MiXCR on the reads; one entry per CDR3 protein. In the table there are around 210,000 distinct CDR3 sequences, 6% to 8% of which are singletons. The sample holds many counts of this clonotype. Germline CDR1 and CDR2: MNHNY and SVGAGI (reference sequence). With 7 bases removed from V and 1 base from J, the gap between germline ends came to 21 bases. The CDR3 spans 17 residues. This clonotype originated in a human donor in good health (CMV status not recorded). Some clones in this sample may be carry-over from other donors' samples. Material: PBMCs. The chain combines TRBV6-6 with TRBJ2-3; D tentatively reads TRBD1 or TRBD2 (5 bases each). The CDR3 nucleotides are TGTGCCAGCACCTTCTTTTCCGGGACCATGGGCACAGATACGCAGTATTTT. Translated, it gives CASTFFSGTMGTDTQYF.